The T cell receptor beta chain under discussion was sequenced for a study of shared clonotypes between healthy human individuals. Overall study results and limits: Researchers found naive subsets generally carried larger estimated richness than memory subsets.

Points on this clone: Antigen specificity is unknown.

V was pared by 4 bases and J by 2 bases, with 17 bases between. Germline loops: CDR1 MNHEY, CDR2 SVGAGI. The CDR3 length is 16 residues. This table comes from immunoSEQ multiplex PCR, and its TCRdb copy is limited to in-frame clones, with some not included. This table has about 690,000 clones, roughly 88% appearing once. The receptor's source is a man aged 18 to 35 in good health. Some clones in this sample may be carry-over from other donors' samples. The chain has TRBV6-5 and TRBJ2-5; TRBD1 might be the D (5 bases). Sequenced material: memory CD8+ T cells from PBMCs. The subset: CD45RO+ cells pooled with CCR7-negative TemRA cells. The CDR3 reads CASSSPPSGWQETQYF. CDR3 DNA sequence: TGTGCCAGCAGTTCCCCCCCATCAGGGTGGCAAGAGACCCAGTACTTC.